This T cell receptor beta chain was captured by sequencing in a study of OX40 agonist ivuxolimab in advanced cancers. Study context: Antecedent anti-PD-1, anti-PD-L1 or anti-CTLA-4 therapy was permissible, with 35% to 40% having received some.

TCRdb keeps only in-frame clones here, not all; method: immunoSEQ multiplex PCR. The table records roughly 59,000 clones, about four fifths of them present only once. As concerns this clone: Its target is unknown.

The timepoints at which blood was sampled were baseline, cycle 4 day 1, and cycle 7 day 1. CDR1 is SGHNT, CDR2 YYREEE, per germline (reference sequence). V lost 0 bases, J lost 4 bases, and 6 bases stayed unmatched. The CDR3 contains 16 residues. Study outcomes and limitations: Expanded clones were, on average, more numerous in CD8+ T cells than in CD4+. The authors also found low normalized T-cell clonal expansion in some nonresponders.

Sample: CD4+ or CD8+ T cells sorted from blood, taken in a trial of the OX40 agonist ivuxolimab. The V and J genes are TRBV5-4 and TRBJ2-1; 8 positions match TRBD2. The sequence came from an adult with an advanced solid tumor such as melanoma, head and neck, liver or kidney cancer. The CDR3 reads CASSLDPSGGYNEQFF. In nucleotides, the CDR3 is TGTGCCAGCAGCTTGGATCCGAGCGGGGGTTACAATGAGCAGTTCTTC.